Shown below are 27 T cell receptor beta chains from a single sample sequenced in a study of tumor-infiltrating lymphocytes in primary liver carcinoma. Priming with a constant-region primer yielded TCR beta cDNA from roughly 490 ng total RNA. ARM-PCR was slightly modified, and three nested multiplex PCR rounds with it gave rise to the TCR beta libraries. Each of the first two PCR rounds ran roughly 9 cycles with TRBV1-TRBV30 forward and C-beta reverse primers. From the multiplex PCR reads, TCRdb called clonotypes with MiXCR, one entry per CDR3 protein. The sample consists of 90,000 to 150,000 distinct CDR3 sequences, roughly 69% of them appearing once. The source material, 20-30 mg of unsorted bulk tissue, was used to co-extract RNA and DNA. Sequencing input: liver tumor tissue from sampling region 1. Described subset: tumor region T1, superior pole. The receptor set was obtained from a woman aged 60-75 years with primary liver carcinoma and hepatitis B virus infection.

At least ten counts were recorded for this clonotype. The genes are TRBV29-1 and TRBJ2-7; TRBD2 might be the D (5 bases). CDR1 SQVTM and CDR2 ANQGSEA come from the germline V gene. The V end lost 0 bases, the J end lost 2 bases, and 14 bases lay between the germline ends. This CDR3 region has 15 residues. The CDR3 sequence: CSVEDFGRGTYEQYF. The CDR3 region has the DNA TGCAGCGTTGAAGATTTCGGACGGGGAACCTACGAGCAGTACTTC.

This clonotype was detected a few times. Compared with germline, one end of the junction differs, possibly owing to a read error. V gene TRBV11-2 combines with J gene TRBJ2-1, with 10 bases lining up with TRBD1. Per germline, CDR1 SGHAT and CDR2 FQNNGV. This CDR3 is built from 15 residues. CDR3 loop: CANSDRDRGWDEQFF. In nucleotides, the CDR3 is TGCGCCAACAGCGACCGGGACAGGGGTTGGGATGAGCAGTTCTTC.

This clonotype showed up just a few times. The CDR3 loop reads CASSLNPGAGTGELFF. Here the CDR3 DNA reads TGTGCCAGCAGTTTAAACCCGGGGGCGGGCACCGGGGAGCTGTTTTTT. This chain links TRBV28 with TRBJ2-2, with D perhaps TRBD1 or TRBD2 (6 bases each). Germline CDR1 and CDR2: MDHEN and SYDVKM. The CDR3 extends over 16 amino acids. V gave up 2 bases and J gave up 4 bases, with 14 bases separating them.

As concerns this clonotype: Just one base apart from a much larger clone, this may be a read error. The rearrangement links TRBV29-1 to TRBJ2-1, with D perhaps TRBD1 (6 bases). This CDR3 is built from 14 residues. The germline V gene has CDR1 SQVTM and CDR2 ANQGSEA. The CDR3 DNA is TGCAGCGTAGGGACAAGAAGCTCCCACAATGAGCAGTTCTTC. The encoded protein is CSVGTRSSHNEQFF.

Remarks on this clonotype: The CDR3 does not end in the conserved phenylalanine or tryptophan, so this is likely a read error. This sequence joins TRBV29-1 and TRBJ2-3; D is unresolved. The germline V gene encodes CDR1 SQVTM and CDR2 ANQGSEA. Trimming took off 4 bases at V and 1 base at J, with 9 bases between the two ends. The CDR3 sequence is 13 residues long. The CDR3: CSVGIPGTDTQYL. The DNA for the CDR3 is TGCAGCGTTGGAATCCCAGGCACAGATACGCAGTATCTT.

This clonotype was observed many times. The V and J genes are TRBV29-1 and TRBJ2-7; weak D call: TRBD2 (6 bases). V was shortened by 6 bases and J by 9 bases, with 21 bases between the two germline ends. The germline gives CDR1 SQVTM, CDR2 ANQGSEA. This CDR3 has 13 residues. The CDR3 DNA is TGCAGCGTGGGGGATGCGGGGAAGATCGCGCAGTACTTC. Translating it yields CSVGDAGKIAQYF.

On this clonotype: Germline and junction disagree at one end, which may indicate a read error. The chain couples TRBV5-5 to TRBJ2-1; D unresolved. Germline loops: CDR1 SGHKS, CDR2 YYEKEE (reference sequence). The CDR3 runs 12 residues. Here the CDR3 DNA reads TGTCCCAGTAGCTTGGCCCTACAGGAGCAGTTCTTC. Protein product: CPSSLALQEQFF.

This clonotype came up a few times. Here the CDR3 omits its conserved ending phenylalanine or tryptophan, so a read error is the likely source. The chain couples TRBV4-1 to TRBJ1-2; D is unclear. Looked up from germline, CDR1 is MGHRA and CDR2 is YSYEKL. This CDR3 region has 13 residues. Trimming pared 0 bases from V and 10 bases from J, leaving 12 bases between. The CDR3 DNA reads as TGCGCCAGCAGCCAAGATATCAGTGGAGACTACACCATC. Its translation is CASSQDISGDYTI.

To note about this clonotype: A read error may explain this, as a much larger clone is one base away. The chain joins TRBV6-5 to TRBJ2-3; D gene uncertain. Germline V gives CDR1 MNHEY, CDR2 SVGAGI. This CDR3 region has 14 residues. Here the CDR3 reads CASNYSVSTDTQYF. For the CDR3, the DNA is TGTGCCAGCAATTACTCGGTCAGCACAGATACGCAGTATTTT.

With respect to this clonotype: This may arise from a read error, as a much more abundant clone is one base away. For the CDR3, the DNA is TGCAGCGTTGCGAGCAGGGGCTTTAACTACGAGCAGTACTTC. Its translation: CSVASRGFNYEQYF. The chain links TRBV29-1 to TRBJ2-7; a possible D gene is TRBD1 (6 bases). Germline V lookup: CDR1 SQVTM, CDR2 ANQGSEA. The CDR3 runs 14 residues. The V gene lost 4 bases and the J gene lost 3 bases, with 16 bases spanning the gap.

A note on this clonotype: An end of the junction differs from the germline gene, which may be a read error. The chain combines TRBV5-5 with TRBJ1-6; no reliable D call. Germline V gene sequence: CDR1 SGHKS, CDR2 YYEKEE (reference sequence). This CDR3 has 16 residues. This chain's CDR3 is CASSARISSYNSSLHF. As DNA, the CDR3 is TGTGCCAGCAGCGCTAGGATCAGCTCCTATAATTCATCCCTCCACTTT.

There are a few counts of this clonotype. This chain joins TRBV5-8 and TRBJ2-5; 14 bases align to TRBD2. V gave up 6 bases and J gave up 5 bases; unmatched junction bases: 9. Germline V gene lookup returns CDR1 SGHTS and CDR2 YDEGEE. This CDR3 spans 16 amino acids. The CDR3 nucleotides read TGTGCCAGCACCAAGGGACTAGCGGGAGAGGTGGAGACCCAGTACTTC. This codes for CASTKGLAGEVETQYF.

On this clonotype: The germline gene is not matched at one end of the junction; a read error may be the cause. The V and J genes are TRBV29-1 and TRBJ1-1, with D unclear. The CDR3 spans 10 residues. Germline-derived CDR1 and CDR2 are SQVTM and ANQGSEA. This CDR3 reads CSVAFDEDFF. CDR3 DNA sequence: TGCAGTGTTGCGTTTGATGAAGATTTCTTT. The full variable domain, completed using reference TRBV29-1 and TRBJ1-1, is SAVISQKPSRDICQRGTSLTIQCQVDSQVTMMFWYRQQPGQSLTLIATANQGSEATYESGFVIDKFPISRPNLTFSTLTVSNMSPEDSSIYLCSVAFDEDFFGQGTRLTVV.

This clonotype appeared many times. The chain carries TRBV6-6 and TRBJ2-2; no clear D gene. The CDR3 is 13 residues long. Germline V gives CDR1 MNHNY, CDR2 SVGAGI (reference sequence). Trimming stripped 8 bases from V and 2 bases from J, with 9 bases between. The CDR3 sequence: CASWHSNTGELFF. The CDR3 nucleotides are TGTGCCAGCTGGCACAGCAACACCGGGGAGCTGTTTTTT.

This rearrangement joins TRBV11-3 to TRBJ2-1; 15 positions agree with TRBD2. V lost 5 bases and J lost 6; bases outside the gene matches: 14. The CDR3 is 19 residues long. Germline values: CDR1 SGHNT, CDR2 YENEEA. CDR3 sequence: CASSAGHGGLAGGFNEQFF. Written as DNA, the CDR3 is TGTGCCAGCAGCGCCGGACATGGGGGACTAGCGGGGGGTTTCAATGAGCAGTTCTTC.

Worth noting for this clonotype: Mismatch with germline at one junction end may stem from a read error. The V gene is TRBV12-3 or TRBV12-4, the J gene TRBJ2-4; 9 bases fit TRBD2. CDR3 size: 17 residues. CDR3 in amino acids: CANSLGASGIGKNIQYF. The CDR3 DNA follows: TGTGCCAACAGTTTGGGGGCTAGCGGGATTGGCAAAAACATTCAGTACTTC.

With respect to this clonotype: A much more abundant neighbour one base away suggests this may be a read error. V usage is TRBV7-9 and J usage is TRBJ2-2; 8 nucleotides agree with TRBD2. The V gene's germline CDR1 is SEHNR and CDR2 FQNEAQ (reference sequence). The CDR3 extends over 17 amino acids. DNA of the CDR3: TGTGCCAGCAGCGGAGCCGGGACTAGGACGAACACCGTGGAGCTGTTTTTT. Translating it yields CASSGAGTRTNTVELFF.

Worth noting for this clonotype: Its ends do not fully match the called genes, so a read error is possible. CDR3 DNA: TGTGCTAGCAGCGGCATGACCGGGACTAGTTACAATGAGCAGTCCTTC. It translates to CASSGMTGTSYNEQSF. This sequence joins TRBV7-9 and TRBJ2-1; TRBD2 matches 8 bases. The CDR3 is made up of 16 amino acids. Per germline, CDR1 SEHNR and CDR2 FQNEAQ (reference sequence).

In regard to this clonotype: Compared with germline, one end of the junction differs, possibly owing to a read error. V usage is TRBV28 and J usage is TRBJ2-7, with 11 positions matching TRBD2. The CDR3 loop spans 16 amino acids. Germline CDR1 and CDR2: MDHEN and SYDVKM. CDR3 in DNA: TGTGCCAGTAGTTTATGGGGAGTAGCGGGAGGGCTGGAGCAGTACTTC. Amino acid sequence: CASSLWGVAGGLEQYF.

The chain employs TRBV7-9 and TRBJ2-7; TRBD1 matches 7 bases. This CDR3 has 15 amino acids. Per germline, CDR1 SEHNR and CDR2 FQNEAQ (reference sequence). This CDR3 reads CDCSLAGGQFYEQYF. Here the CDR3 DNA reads TGTGACTGCAGCTTAGCAGGGGGACAGTTCTACGAGCAGTACTTC.

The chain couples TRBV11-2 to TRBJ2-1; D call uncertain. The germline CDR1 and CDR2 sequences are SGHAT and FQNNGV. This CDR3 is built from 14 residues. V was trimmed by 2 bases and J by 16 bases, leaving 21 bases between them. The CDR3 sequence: CASSLSRIGNEDFF. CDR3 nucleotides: TGTGCCAGCAGCTTATCCCGCATCGGCAATGAGGACTTCTTC.

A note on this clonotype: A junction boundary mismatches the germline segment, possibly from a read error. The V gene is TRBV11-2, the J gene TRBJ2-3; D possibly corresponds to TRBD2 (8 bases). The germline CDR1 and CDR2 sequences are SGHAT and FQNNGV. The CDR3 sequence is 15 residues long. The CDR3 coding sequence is TGTGCCTGCAGCTCAGGACTAGCAGGGACAGATACGCGGTATTTT. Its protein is CACSSGLAGTDTRYF.

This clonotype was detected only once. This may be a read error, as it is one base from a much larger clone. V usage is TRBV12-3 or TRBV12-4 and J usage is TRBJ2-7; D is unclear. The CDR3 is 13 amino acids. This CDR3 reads CARSFPLTYEQYF. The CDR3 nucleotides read TGTGCCAGGAGTTTCCCATTGACCTACGAGCAGTACTTC.

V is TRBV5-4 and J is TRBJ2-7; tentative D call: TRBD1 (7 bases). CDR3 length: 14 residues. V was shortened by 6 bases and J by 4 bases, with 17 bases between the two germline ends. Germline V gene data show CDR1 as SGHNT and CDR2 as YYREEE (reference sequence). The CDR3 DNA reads TGTGCCAGCAACGTTGGGCAGGGGGGTTACGAGCAGTACTTC. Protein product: CASNVGQGGYEQYF.

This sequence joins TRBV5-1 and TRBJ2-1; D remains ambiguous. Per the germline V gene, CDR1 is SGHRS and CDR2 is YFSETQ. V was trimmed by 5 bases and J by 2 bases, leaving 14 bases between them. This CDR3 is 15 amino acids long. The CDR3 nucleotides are TGCGCCAGCAGAAAGGAAGAGAGCACCTACAATGAGCAGTTCTTC. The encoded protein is CASRKEESTYNEQFF.

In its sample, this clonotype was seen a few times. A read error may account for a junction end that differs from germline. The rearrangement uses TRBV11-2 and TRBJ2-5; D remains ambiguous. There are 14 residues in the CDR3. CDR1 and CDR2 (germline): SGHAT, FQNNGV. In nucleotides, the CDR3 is TGTGCCAGCAGCTTAACCGCAGAACAAGAGACCCAGCATTTC. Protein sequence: CASSLTAEQETQHF.

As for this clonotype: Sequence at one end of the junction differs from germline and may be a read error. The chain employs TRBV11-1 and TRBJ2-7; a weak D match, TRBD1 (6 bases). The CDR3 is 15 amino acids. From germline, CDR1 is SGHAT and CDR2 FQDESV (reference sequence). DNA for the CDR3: TGTGCCATCAGCTCAGACGGGGACACTCGCTACGAGCAGTACTTC. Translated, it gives CAISSDGDTRYEQYF.